The source of this T cell receptor beta chain is a study of blood T cells in healthy people across ages (dated by TCRdb to 2014 to 2015). Context from the whole study: In model experiments, template switching captured roughly one uniquely barcoded TCR beta cDNA molecule for every two T cells. Age-related changes in TCR beta repertoire diversity were measured in the study by deep sequencing normalized with unique cDNA molecular identifiers. Donors were grouped into four age groups: young (average approximately 16 years), middle-aged (39), aged (about 60) and long-lived (just over 80). Donors of different ages were randomly distributed across sequencing lanes to avoid experimental bias. Two additional independent replicas of 1 million unique cDNA reads from the same blood draw were analyzed for two donors (one aged 18 to 30 and one aged 80 or older). The paper's findings and limits, for the study overall: Since profiling was done on bulk unsorted PBMCs, naive and antigen-experienced compartments could not be conclusively compared. Estimates of total diversity from one million sequenced T cells were regarded as lower bounds and underestimates. Observed TCR beta diversity per million T cells fell roughly linearly with age, and a significant reduction was already apparent by age approximately 41. The long-lived group showed more naive CD4+ T cells, fewer expanded clones and increased TCR diversity than the aged group, suggesting age selection. Observed TCR beta diversity correlated strongly with the percentage of naive T cells measured by flow cytometry. Donor CMV infection status was unknown, potentially confounding age-related changes in expanded clonotypes.

The roughly 37 donors, aged roughly 6 to 100 years, were systemically healthy Caucasian individuals from Russia. Each donor gave approximately 9.3 milliliters of peripheral blood, collected into EDTA-treated Vacutainer tubes. PBMCs were isolated by Ficoll-Paque density-gradient centrifugation, with at least 7 million obtained per sample. Total RNA was extracted from PBMCs with Trizol reagent, with at least 5 micrograms obtained per sample. Naive CD45RAhigh/CD27high T cell percentages were measured by flow cytometry on a PBMC aliquot from every donor. Libraries came from 5' RACE. Sequencing used an Illumina HiSeq 2500. A second 7 to 11 cycle PCR used a sample-barcoded 5' primer and a J-beta primer mix. A unique molecular identifier was introduced onto each TCR beta cDNA molecule by a template-switch 5' adaptor carrying 12 random nucleotides. At least 3 million CDR3-containing paired-end reads were obtained from each sample. First-strand cDNA was synthesized from all RNA with the Mint cDNA synthesis kit, primed by a TRBC-specific oligonucleotide. All cDNA was treated with uracil-DNA glycosylase and then went through a first 18-cycle PCR with the universal primers M1SS and BC2_uni_R. For the original study's pipeline: For normalization, 1 million high-quality reads were randomly selected from each sample, with every read carrying a distinct molecular identifier. Reads with shared molecular identifiers were discarded instead of being binned into consensus sequences. MiTCR, set to a Q25 quality threshold and the strictest error-elimination algorithm, was used for CDR3 identification, clonotype clustering and error correction. A nonparametric unseen species model with Euler transformation was used to estimate lower-bound total TCR beta diversity. Starting from the raw public reads, TCRdb applied fastp trimming at Q25, assembled clones with MiXCR and retained in-frame beta chains. All rows with the same CDR3 protein become a single entry with the most common DNA and genes. The V and J calls were determined by TCRdb, not by the authors. The sample table records around 280,000 distinct CDR3 sequences; around 29% of these occur just once. The ten largest clones add up to around 30% of the sample.

From the cysteine up to the phenylalanine, the CDR3 has a length of 15 residues. Of all the DNA, just the CDR3 is kept, 45 bases in frame from base 1. V and J lose 5 bases and 0 bases, and a span of 10 bases separates them. Taken from the germline V gene, the CDR1 and CDR2 loops are SGHAT and FQNNGV. This clonotype has just a few counts. Which antigen it targets is not known. Nothing much larger sits one base from this clone, and base qualities are not available. The TCR sequence derives from a woman between 65 and 79 years old in good health. The rearrangement combines TRBV11-2 with TRBJ2-2, with the D gene too uncertain to name. The material sequenced was blood. The CDR3 protein sequence reads: CASSQRYTNTGELFF. The DNA sequence is given as TGTGCCAGCAGCCAGAGATACACGAACACCGGGGAGCTGTTTTTT. The CDR3, completed at both ends by the reference TRBV11-2 and TRBJ2-2 genes, gives the full variable domain EAGVAQSPRYKIIEKRQSVAFWCNPISGHATLYWYQQILGQGPKLLIQFQNNGVVDDSQLPKDRFSAERLKGVDSTLKIQPAKLEDSAVYLCASSQRYTNTGELFFGEGSRLTVL.